This TCR beta chain was documented in a study of molecular identifiers for immune sequencing clone quantification. This clonotype was found a few times. Its target is not known. With 0 bases removed from V and 11 bases from J, the gap between germline ends came to 20 bases. The CDR3 has 16 residues. Germline values: CDR1 LNHNV, CDR2 YYDKDF (reference sequence). Preparation methods for the bulk TCR libraries were those previously described, with listed TCR primers. A single record per CDR3 protein comes from TCRdb applying MiXCR to the PCR reads. The sample records hundreds of thousands of distinct CDR3 sequences, around 25% being singletons. Study-level findings and limits: Beyond 20 RNA copies, clones held over 98% of effector molecules, compared with under 1% in naive cells.

Sequenced input: naive CD8+ T cells from blood, with Jurkat cell RNA spiked in. Subset denoted: FACS-sorted CD8+CD4-CCR7+CD45RA+ naive T cells. The TCR comes from a human donor in good health. Some libraries in this study had Jurkat cell RNA spiked in. The chain recombines TRBV15 with TRBJ1-5, with D perhaps matching TRBD1 (5 bases). The CDR3 DNA sequence: TGTGCCACCAGCAGAGATCGGTTCGGGGGTCTGATGGCCCAGCATTTT. Protein sequence: CATSRDRFGGLMAQHF.